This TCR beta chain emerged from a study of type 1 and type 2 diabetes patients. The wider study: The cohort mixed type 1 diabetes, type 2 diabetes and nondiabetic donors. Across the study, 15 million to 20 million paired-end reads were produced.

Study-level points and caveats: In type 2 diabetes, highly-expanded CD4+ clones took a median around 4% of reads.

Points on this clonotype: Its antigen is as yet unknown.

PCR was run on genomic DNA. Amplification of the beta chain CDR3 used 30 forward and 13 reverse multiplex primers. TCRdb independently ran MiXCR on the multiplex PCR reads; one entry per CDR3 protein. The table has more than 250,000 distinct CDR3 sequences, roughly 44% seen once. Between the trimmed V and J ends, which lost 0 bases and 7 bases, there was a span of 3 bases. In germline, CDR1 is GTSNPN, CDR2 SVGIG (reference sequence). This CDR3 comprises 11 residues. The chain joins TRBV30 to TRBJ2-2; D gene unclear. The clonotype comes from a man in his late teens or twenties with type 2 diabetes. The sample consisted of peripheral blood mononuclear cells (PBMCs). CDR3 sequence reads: CAWSVGGELFF. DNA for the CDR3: TGTGCCTGGAGTGTTGGCGGGGAGCTGTTTTTT.